This T cell receptor beta chain was obtained from a study of PD-L1 blockade in urothelial cancer. Study context: Patients commenced intravenous atezolizumab, 1,200 mg every 3 weeks, in the mid-2010s. In the patient group, about 90% of the roughly 29 were males with bladder-origin urothelial cancer.

Germline V CDR1 and CDR2: SGHRS, YFSETQ. V lost 0 bases and J lost 5, with 14 bases in between. The length of the CDR3 is 15 residues. Data came from immunoSEQ multiplex PCR; TCRdb stores just in-frame clones and leaves some out. Found here are 45,000 to 55,000 clones, about four fifths of them singletons; the top ten hold more than 9%. In this sample, this clone turned up a few times. Antigen: not known. This sample's time point: pretreatment peripheral blood. The study's findings and limits: Lower pretreatment blood TCR clonality, under the median, predicted better survival, researchers reported.

V usage is TRBV5-1 and J usage is TRBJ2-5; D may be TRBD2 (6 bases). The receptor was derived from a man in his 70s with urothelial cancer. The sequencing used PBMCs, collected around atezolizumab (anti-PD-L1) treatment. The CDR3 spells CASSLAFGRGETQYF. The CDR3 DNA reads TGCGCCAGCAGCTTGGCTTTTGGCCGGGGGGAGACCCAGTACTTC.